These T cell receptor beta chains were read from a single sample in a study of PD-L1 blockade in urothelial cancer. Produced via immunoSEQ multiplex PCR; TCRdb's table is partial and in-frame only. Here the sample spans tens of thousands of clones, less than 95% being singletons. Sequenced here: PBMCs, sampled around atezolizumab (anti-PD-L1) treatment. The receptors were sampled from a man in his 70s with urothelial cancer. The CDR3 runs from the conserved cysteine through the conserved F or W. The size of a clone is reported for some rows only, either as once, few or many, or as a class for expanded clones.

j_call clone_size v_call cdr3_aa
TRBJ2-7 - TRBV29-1 CSVETSGKYEQYF
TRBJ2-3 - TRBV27 CASRLTSGWDQDTQYF
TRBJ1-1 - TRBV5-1 CASSLSGDTEAFF
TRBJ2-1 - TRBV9 CASSVDRDNEQFF
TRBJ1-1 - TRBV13 CASSRGGGNTEAFF
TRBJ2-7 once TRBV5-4 CASSLDQRTTYEQYF
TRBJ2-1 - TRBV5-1 CASSLVASGAYNEQFF
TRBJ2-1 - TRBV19 CASSILGLGAEQFF
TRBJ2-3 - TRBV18 CASSIAGPGLDTQYF
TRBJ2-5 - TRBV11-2 CASSSQSWQGPWGETQYF